A single TCR beta chain is shown here with its context. The target of this receptor is not known. The record has no base qualities; no much larger clone is one base away. This entry is derived from a study of blood T cell repertoires in COVID-19 (dated by TCRdb to between 2020 and 2021). Regarding the research as a whole: Samples from collaborators originated in the United States, Italy and Spain and spanned both the acute and convalescent phases of COVID-19. The prospective study material was composed of cDNA or gDNA derived from T cells, B-cell-depleted T cells, or PBMCs. The dataset comprised deeply sampled blood TCRbeta repertoires from subjects exposed to, actively infected with, or recovered from COVID-19. The repertoires were released in a freely available public database intended as a resource for research on the immune response to SARS-CoV-2. The samples were drawn from the first 160 participants of the ongoing ImmuneRACE study and from roughly 1,300 subjects provided by 6 global collaborators. Sample metadata almost always included a de-identified subject ID, COVID-19 status, age in years and sex. Where HLA class I and class II types were available, the types were taken from metadata supplied by the sample provider, not from assay-based typing.

TCRbeta CDR3 regions were amplified from genomic DNA by means of the immunoSEQ Assay, a bias-controlled multiplex PCR. In the original analysis: The number of nucleated cells in each sample was estimated from the amplification of reference gene primers within the assay. Sequence reads were collapsed and filtered to measure the absolute abundance of every unique TCRbeta CDR3 rearrangement. For each sample, productive Simpson clonality was calculated as the square root of Simpson's diversity index over productive rearrangements. This immuneACCESS table, as held by TCRdb, lists in-frame sequences with V and J called but not all clones. Of the missing ones, under half trace to an unresolved V gene in checked studies; the others have no known cause. V and J calls and clone size come straight from that table; D and trimming were deduced from the DNA. The sample table lists 90,000 to 100,000 clones, about 80% of them with a count of one. Over 3.5% of the sample lies in the top ten.

Overall results and qualifications from the work: The quantity of clinical and demographic metadata differed by source and by participant and was supplied without curation.

Each collaborating institution followed its own protocols to collect whole blood in K2EDTA tubes. For TCRbeta analysis, collaborators shipped samples in one of three forms: frozen whole blood, isolated PBMCs, or DNA extracted from either of those sample types. The specimen was peripheral blood. The sequence was obtained from a man aged 55 to 70 with acute or convalescent COVID-19.

The nucleotides read TGTGCCAGCAGCTTCACTAGCGGAATCTCTGGGGCCAACGTCCTGACTTTC. The resulting protein is CASSFTSGISGANVLTF. The sequence links TRBV7-9 to TRBJ2-6; TRBD2 aligns with 8 central bases. Reading from cysteine to phenylalanine, the CDR3 counts 17 amino acids. Only the CDR3 portion is preserved as DNA: 51 bases, with reading frame beginning at the first base. The germline V end is reduced by 3 bases and the J end by 0 bases; junction bases left unmatched: 4. Looking up the germline V gene (reference sequence) yields CDR1 SEHNR and CDR2 FQNEAQ. Supplemented by the reference TRBV7-9 and TRBJ2-6 proteins around the CDR3, the complete variable domain is DTGVSQNPRHKITKRGQNVTFRCDPISEHNRLYWYRQTLGQGPEFLTYFQNEAQLEKSRLLSDRFSAERPKGSFSTLEIQRTEQGDSAMYLCASSFTSGISGANVLTFGAGSRLTVL.